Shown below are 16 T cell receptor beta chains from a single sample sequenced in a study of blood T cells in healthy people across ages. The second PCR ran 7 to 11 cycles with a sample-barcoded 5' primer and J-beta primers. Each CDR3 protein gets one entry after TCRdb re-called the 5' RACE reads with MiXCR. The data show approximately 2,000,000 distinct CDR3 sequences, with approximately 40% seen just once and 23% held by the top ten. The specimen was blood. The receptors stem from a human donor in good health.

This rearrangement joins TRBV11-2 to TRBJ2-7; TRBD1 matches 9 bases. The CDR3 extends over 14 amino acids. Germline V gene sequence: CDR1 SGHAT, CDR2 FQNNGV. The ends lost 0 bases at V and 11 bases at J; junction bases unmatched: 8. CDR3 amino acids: CASSLDTGQGNEYF. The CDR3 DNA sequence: TGTGCCAGCAGCTTAGACACGGGACAGGGAAATGAGTACTTC.

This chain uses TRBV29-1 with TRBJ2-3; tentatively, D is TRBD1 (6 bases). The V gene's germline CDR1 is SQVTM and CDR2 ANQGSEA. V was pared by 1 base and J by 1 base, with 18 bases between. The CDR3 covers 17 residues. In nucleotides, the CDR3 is TGCAGCGTTGAAGGGCAGGGGATGGCCCTTGGCACAGATACGCAGTATTTT. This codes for CSVEGQGMALGTDTQYF.

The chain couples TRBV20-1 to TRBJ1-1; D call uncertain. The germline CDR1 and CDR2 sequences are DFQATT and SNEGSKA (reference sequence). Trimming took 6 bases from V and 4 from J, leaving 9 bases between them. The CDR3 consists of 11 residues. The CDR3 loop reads CSAHRATEAFF. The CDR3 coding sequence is TGCAGTGCCCATAGGGCCACTGAAGCTTTCTTT.

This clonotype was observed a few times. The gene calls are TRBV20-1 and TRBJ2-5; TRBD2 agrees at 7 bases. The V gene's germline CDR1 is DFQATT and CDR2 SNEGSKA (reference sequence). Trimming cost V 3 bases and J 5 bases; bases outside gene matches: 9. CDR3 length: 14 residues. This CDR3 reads CSASQGPRGETQYF. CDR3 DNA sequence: TGCAGTGCTAGTCAGGGACCGCGGGGGGAGACCCAGTACTTC.

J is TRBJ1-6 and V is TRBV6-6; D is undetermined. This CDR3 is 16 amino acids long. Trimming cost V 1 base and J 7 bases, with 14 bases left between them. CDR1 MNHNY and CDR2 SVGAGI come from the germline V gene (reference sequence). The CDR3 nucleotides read TGTGCCAGCAGTTACTTAACACCTTACTTAAATTCACCCCTCCACTTT. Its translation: CASSYLTPYLNSPLHF.

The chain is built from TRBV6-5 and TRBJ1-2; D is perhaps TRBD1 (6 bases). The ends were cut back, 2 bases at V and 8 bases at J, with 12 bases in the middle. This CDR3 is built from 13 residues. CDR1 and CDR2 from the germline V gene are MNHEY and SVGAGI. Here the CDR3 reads CASSYTGRMGYTF. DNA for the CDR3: TGTGCCAGCAGTTACACAGGGAGAATGGGCTACACCTTC.

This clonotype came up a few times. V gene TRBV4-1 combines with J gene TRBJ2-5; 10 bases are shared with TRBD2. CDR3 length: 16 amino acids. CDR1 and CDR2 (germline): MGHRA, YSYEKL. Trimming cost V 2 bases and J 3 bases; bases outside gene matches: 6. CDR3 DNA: TGCGCCAGCAGCCAAATAGCGGGGGGAAGAAAAGAGACCCAGTACTTC. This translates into CASSQIAGGRKETQYF.

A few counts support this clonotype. The CDR3 sequence is CASSAADRNQYF. In DNA, the CDR3 is TGTGCCAGCAGCGCGGCGGACAGGAACCAGTACTTC. J is TRBJ2-5 and V is TRBV7-9; 7 bases map to TRBD1. J was trimmed by 10 bases and V by 5 bases; bases with no gene match: 7. Germline V lookup: CDR1 SEHNR, CDR2 FQNEAQ (reference sequence). This CDR3 spans 12 amino acids.

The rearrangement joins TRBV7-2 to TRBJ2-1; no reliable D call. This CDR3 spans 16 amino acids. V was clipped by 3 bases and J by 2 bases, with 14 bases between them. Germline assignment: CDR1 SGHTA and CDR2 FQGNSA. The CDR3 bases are TGTGCCAGCAGCTTCTGGGAATCCGGCCCCTACAATGAGCAGTTCTTC. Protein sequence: CASSFWESGPYNEQFF.

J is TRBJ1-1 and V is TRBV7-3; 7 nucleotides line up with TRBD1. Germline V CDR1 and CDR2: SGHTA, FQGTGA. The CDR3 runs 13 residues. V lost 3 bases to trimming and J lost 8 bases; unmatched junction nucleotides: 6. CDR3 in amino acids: CASSFAGGTEAFF. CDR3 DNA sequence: TGTGCCAGCAGCTTTGCAGGGGGTACCGAAGCTTTCTTT.

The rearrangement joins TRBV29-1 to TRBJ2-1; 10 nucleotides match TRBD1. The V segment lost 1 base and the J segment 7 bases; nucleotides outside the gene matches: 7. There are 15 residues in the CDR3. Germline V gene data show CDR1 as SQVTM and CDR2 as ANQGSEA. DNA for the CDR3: TGCAGCGTTGAAGCCGGGACAGGGGCCCATAATGAGCAGTTCTTC. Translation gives CSVEAGTGAHNEQFF.

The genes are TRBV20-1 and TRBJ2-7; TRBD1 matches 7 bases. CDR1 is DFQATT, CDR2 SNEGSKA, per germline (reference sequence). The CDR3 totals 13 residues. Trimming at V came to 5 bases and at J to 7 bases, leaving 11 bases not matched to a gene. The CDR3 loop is CSAANTGAVEQYF. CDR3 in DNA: TGCAGTGCTGCGAACACAGGGGCGGTGGAGCAGTACTTC.

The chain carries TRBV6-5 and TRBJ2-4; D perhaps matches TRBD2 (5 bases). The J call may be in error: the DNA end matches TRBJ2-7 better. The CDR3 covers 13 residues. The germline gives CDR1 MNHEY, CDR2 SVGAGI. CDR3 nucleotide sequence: TGTGCCAGCAGTTACTTGGAAGCGGACGAGCAGTACTTC. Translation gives CASSYLEADEQYF.

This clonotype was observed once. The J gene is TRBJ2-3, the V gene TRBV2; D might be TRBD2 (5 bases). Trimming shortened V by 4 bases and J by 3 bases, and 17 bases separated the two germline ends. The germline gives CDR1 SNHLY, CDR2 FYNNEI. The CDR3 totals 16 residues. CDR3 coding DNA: TGTGCCAGCAGTGGGGCAAGGAGGTCCCGTACAGATACGCAGTATTTT. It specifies CASSGARRSRTDTQYF.

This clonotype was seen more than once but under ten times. The CDR3 loop is CASSSRLAGGSHEQFF. As DNA, the CDR3 is TGTGCCAGCAGCTCAAGACTAGCGGGGGGCAGTCATGAGCAGTTCTTC. The chain recombines TRBV9 with TRBJ2-1, with 13 bases aligning to TRBD2. CDR3 length: 16 amino acids. Trimming at V came to 4 bases and at J to 8 bases, leaving 9 bases not matched to a gene. From germline, CDR1 is SGDLS and CDR2 YYNGEE.

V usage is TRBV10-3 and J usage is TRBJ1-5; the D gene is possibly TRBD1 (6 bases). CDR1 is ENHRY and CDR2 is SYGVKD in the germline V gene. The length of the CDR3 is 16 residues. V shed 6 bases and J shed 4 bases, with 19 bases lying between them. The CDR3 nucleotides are TGTGCCATCAGCCGGGAGGGGGGAGTCGGGAATCAGCCCCAGCATTTT. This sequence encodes CAISREGGVGNQPQHF.